A single sample gave rise to the 8 T cell receptor beta chains below, sequenced in a study of patients and donors after allogeneic stem cell transplantation. TCRdb itself ran the RT-PCR reads through MiXCR, one entry per CDR3 protein. Of roughly 880,000 distinct CDR3 sequences listed, more than 15% were seen once; the top ten hold 5% to 7.5%. Sequenced: blood, either unsorted or a sorted T cell fraction (not recorded which). The receptor set was obtained from a human donor who was either an allogeneic HSCT recipient or a stem cell or donor lymphocyte infusion donor (not recorded which). It is not recorded whose cells these are; they may come from a transplant donor.

This clonotype showed up many times. The chain uses TRBV12-3 or TRBV12-4 and TRBJ1-2; TRBD1 aligns across 7 bases. The ends lost 2 bases at V and 4 bases at J; junction bases unmatched: 7. The CDR3 has 15 residues. Written as DNA, the CDR3 is TGTGCCAGCAGTTTAAAATTAGGACAGGCCTATGGCTACACCTTC. Amino acids: CASSLKLGQAYGYTF.

This chain joins TRBV2 and TRBJ1-5, with D uncertain. Germline lookup yields CDR1 SNHLY and CDR2 FYNNEI. Trimming took off 2 bases at V and 6 bases at J, with 14 bases between the two ends. CDR3 length equals 15 residues. The CDR3 DNA follows: TGTGCCAGCAGTGAACCTCTGGGGAGAGGTCAGCCCCAGCATTTT. Its protein is CASSEPLGRGQPQHF.

The table lists this clonotype with a few counts. The chain uses TRBV20-1 and TRBJ2-7, with D perhaps TRBD2 (6 bases). V was pared by 6 bases and J by 3 bases, with 15 bases between. The CDR3 loop spans 13 amino acids. Per the germline V gene, CDR1 is DFQATT and CDR2 is SNEGSKA (reference sequence). The CDR3 nucleotides read TGCAGTGCCGCGGGACTGCCACTCTACGAGCAGTACTTC. This sequence encodes CSAAGLPLYEQYF.

V is TRBV20-1 and J is TRBJ1-1; D not resolved. This CDR3 has 13 residues. The V end lost 5 bases, the J end lost 3 bases, and 13 bases lay between the germline ends. Germline CDR1 reads DFQATT; CDR2 reads SNEGSKA (reference sequence). The CDR3 protein is CSAWTPSDTEAFF. CDR3 coding DNA: TGCAGTGCTTGGACGCCGTCGGACACTGAAGCTTTCTTT.

This clonotype was observed a handful of times. The chain couples TRBV9 to TRBJ2-3; the match to TRBD2 covers 8 bases. CDR3 length: 18 residues. Trimming at V came to 0 bases and at J to 1 base, leaving 10 bases not matched to a gene. Germline CDR1 reads SGDLS; CDR2 reads YYNGEE. The CDR3 here is CASSVDLYGRAGTDTQYF. In DNA form, the CDR3 reads TGTGCCAGCAGCGTAGATCTTTACGGGAGGGCTGGCACAGATACGCAGTATTTT.

This clonotype was seen a handful of times. The chain has TRBV25-1 and TRBJ2-5, with 11 positions matching TRBD2. J lost 2 bases, V lost 5 bases, and 7 bases had no gene match. This CDR3 spans 16 amino acids. The V gene's germline CDR1 is MGHDK and CDR2 SYGVNS. The CDR3 bases are TGTGCCAGCAGTCTAACTAGCGGGGGCCCTCAAGAGACCCAGTACTTC. Residues: CASSLTSGGPQETQYF.

J is TRBJ2-7 and V is TRBV6-5, with a weak D call TRBD1 (5 bases). Trimming cost V 3 bases and J 3 bases, with 18 bases left between them. Germline CDR1 is MNHEY and CDR2 is SVGAGI. CDR3 length equals 16 residues. Here the CDR3 reads CASSYSLDSYFYEQYF. In DNA, the CDR3 is TGTGCCAGCAGTTATTCATTAGACAGCTACTTCTACGAGCAGTACTTC.

In this sample, this clonotype turned up a few times. In DNA, the CDR3 is TGCGCCAGCAGCTTCGAATTTTTGGGGACTGAAGCTTTCTTT. Its translation is CASSFEFLGTEAFF. This chain links TRBV5-1 with TRBJ1-1; no clear D. Germline V gene data show CDR1 as SGHRS and CDR2 as YFSETQ. Trimming removed 2 bases at V and 5 bases at J, with 13 bases between. CDR3 length: 14 amino acids.